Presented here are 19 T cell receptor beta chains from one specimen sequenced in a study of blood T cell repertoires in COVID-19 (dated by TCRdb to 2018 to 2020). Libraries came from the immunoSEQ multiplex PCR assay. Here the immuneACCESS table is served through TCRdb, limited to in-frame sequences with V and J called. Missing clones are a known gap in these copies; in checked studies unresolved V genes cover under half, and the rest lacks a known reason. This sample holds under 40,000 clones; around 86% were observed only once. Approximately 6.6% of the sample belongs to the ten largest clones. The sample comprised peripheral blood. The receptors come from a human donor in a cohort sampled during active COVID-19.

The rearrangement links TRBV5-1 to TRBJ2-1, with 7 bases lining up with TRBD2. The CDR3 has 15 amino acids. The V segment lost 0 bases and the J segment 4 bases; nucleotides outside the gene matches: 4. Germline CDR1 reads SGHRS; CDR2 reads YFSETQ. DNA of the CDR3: TGCGCCAGCAGCTTGGTGGCTAGCGGATACAATGAGCAGTTCTTC. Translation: CASSLVASGYNEQFF.

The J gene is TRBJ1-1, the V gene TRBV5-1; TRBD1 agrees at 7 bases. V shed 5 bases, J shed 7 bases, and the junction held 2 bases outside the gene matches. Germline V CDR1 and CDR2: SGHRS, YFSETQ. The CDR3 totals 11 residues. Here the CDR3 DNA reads TGCGCCAGCAGTAGGGACAGTGAAGCTTTCTTT. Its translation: CASSRDSEAFF.

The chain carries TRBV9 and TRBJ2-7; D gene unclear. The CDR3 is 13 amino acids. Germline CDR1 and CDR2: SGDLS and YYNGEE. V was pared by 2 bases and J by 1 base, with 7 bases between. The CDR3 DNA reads TGTGCCAGCAGCGTGACACCTTCCTACGAGCAGTACTTC. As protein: CASSVTPSYEQYF.

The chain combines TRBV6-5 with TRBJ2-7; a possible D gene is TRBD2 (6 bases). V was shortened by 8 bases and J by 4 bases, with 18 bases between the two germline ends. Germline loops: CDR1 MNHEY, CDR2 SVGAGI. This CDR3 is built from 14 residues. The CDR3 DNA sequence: TGTGCCAGCCGGCGGGGCGCGGACGGGTACGAGCAGTACTTC. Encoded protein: CASRRGADGYEQYF.

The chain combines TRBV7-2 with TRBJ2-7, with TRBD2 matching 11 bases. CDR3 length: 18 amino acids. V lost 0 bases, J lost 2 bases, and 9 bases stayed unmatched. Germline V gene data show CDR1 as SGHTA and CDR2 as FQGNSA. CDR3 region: CASSLARASGRTPYEQYF. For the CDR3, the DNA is TGTGCCAGCAGCTTAGCGCGGGCTAGCGGGAGGACACCCTACGAGCAGTACTTC.

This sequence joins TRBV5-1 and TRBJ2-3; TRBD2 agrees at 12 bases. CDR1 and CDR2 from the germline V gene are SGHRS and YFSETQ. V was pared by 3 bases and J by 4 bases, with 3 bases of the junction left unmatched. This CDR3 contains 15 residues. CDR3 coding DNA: TGCGCCAGCAGCTCTTCTAGCGGGGGGGCAGATACGCAGTATTTT. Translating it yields CASSSSSGGADTQYF.

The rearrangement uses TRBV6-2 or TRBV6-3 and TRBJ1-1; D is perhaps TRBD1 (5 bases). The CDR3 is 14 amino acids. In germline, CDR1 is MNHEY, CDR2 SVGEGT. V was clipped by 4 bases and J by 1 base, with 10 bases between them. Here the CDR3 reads CASSWGSQNTEAFF. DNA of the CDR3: TGTGCCAGCAGTTGGGGCAGTCAGAACACTGAAGCTTTCTTT.

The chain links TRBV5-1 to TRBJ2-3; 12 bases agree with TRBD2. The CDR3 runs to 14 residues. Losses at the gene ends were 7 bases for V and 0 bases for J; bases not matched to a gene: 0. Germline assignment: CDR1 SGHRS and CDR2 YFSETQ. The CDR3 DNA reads TGCGCCAGCCTAGCGGGGGGGAGCACAGATACGCAGTATTTT. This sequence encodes CASLAGGSTDTQYF.

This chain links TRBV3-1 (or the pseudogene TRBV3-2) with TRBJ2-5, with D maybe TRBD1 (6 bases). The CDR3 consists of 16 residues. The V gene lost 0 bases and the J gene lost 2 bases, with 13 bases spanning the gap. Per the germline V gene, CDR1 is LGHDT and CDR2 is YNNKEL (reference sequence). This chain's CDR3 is CASSQERTGSQETQYF. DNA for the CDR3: TGTGCCAGCAGCCAAGAACGCACAGGGTCGCAAGAGACCCAGTACTTC.

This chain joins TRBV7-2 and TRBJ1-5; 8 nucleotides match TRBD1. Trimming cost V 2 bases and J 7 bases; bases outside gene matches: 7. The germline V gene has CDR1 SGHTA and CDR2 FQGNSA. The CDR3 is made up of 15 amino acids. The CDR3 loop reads CASSLSGQGKQPQHF. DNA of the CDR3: TGTGCCAGCAGCTTATCAGGACAGGGAAAGCAGCCCCAGCATTTT. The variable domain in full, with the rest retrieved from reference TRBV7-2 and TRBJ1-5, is GAGVSQSPSNKVTEKGKDVELRCDPISGHTALYWYRQSLGQGLEFLIYFQGNSAPDKSGLPSDRFSAERTGGSVSTLTIQRTQQEDSAVYLCASSLSGQGKQPQHFGDGTRLSIL.

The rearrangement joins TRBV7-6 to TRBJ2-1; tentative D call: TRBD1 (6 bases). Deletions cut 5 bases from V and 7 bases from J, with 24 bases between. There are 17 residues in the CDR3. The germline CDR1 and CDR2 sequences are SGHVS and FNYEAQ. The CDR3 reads CASSGPPGRGPGNEQFF. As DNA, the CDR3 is TGTGCCAGCAGCGGACCCCCAGGCAGGGGCCCCGGGAATGAGCAGTTCTTC.

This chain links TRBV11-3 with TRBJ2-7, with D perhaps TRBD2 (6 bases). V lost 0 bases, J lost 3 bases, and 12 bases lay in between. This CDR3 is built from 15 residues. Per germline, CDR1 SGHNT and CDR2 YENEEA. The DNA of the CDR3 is TGTGCCAGCAGCTTAGACGCGGGGCTCAACTACGAGCAGTACTTC. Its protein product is CASSLDAGLNYEQYF. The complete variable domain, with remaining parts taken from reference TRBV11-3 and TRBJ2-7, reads EAGVVQSPRYKIIEKKQPVAFWCNPISGHNTLYWYLQNLGQGPELLIRYENEEAVDDSQLPKDRFSAERLKGVDSTLKIQPAELGDSAVYLCASSLDAGLNYEQYFGPGTRLTVT.

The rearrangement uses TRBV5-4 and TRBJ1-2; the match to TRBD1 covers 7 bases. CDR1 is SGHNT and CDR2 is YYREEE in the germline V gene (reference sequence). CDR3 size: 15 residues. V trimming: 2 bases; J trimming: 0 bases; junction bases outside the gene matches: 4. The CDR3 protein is CASSFTGQANYGYTF. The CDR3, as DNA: TGTGCCAGCAGCTTTACAGGACAGGCTAACTATGGCTACACCTTC.

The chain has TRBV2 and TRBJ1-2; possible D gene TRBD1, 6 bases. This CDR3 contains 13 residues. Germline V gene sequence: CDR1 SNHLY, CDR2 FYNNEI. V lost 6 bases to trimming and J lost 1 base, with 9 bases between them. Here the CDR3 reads CASRGQNNYGYTF. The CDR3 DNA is TGTGCCAGCAGAGGACAGAATAACTATGGCTACACCTTC.

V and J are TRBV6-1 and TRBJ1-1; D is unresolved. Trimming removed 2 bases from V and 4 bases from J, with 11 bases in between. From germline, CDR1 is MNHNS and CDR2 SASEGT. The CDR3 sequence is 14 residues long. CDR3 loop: CASSEFLARTEAFF. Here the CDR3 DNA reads TGTGCCAGCAGTGAATTCCTAGCCCGCACTGAAGCTTTCTTT.

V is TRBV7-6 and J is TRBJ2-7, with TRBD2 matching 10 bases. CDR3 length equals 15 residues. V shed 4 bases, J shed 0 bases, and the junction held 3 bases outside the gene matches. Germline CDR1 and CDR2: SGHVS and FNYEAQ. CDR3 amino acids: CASSSLAGGSYEQYF. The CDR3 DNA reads TGTGCCAGCAGCTCCTTAGCGGGGGGCTCCTACGAGCAGTACTTC. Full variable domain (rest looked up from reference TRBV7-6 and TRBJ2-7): GAGVSQSPRYKVTKRGQDVALRCDPISGHVSLYWYRQALGQGPEFLTYFNYEAQQDKSGLPNDRFSAERPEGSISTLTIQRTEQRDSAMYRCASSSLAGGSYEQYFGPGTRLTVT.

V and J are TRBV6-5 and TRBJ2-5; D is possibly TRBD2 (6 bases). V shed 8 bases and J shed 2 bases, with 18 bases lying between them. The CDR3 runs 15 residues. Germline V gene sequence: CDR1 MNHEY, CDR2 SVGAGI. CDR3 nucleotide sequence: TGTGCCAGCGCCTCTCCCGGGACTCGTCAAGAGACCCAGTACTTC. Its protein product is CASASPGTRQETQYF.

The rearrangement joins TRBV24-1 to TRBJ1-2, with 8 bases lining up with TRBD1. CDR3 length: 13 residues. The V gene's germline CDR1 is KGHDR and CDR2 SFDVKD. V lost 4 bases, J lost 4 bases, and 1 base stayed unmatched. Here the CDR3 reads CATSEGTGYGYTF. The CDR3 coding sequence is TGTGCCACCAGTGAAGGGACAGGCTATGGCTACACCTTC.

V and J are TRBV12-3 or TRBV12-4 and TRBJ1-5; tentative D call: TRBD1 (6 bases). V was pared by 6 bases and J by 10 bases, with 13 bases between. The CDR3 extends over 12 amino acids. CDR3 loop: CASRYTGNPQHF. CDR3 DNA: TGTGCCAGCAGGTATACAGGGAATCCCCAGCATTTT.